The 29 T cell receptor beta chains in this list originate from one sample, sequenced in a study of T-cell reconstitution after alpha-beta-depleted transplantation in children (dated by TCRdb to the mid-2010s). Library construction relied on PCR. The sequencing machine was an Illumina HiSeq 2500. TCR libraries were prepared with molecular barcoding, using unique molecular identifiers to normalize TCRbeta repertoire quantification. The raw public reads went through TCRdb reprocessing: fastp at Q25, MiXCR clone calling, in-frame beta chains kept. Each record represents a unique CDR3 protein, reported with the most common genes and DNA among its rows. This sample gives fewer than 750,000 distinct CDR3 sequences in total; more than 20% of them show up just once. 12% to 15% of the sample comes from the top ten. This sample's treatment or condition label indicates: allogeneic hematopoietic cell transplantation with graft depleted of TCRalphabeta T cells and CD19 B cells.

This specimen was PBMCs, mostly from graft donor cells, taken 360 days after TCRalphabeta/CD19-depleted stem cell transplant. These TCRs come from a boy younger than two who had a stem cell transplant for acute myeloid leukemia, so the T cells may come from the graft donor.

V usage is TRBV29-1 and J usage is TRBJ2-1; the D is unclear. Trimming pared 6 bases from V and 0 bases from J, leaving 15 bases between. CDR3 length equals 15 residues. Germline V CDR1 and CDR2: SQVTM, ANQGSEA. The CDR3 reads CSVLSTDSSYNEQFF. CDR3 sequence (DNA): TGCAGCGTCCTGTCGACGGATAGCTCCTACAATGAGCAGTTCTTC.

The chain's CDR3 is CATSDLPGGQETQYF. In DNA form, the CDR3 reads TGTGCCACCAGTGATTTGCCGGGGGGTCAAGAGACCCAGTACTTC. The chain couples TRBV24-1 to TRBJ2-5; 7 nucleotides match TRBD2. Germline trimming cut 0 bases from V and 2 bases from J; bases unmatched to any gene: 2. CDR3 length equals 15 residues. Germline values: CDR1 KGHDR, CDR2 SFDVKD.

Many counts were recorded for this clonotype. This rearrangement joins TRBV20-1 to TRBJ2-1, with 7 bases identical to TRBD2. This CDR3 spans 14 amino acids. The V gene end was trimmed by 2 bases and the J gene end by 7 bases; junction bases not matched to a gene: 8. The germline V gene encodes CDR1 DFQATT and CDR2 SNEGSKA (reference sequence). For the CDR3, the DNA is TGCAGTGCTAGATCCGGGACTAAGAAGAATGAGCAGTTCTTC. Its translation is CSARSGTKKNEQFF.

This clonotype was seen ten or more times. The chain recombines TRBV20-1 with TRBJ2-7, with D hard to call. Germline loops: CDR1 DFQATT, CDR2 SNEGSKA (reference sequence). The V end was cut by 6 bases, the J end by 0 bases, with 12 bases between. The CDR3 sequence is 13 residues long. The CDR3 region is CSALIPSSYEQYF. CDR3 nucleotides: TGCAGTGCCCTGATTCCGAGCTCCTACGAGCAGTACTTC.

Ten or more counts support this clonotype. The chain carries TRBV11-3 and TRBJ2-7; D possibly corresponds to TRBD2 (6 bases). This CDR3 region has 16 residues. Deletions cut 6 bases from V and 0 bases from J, with 18 bases between. Germline lookup yields CDR1 SGHNT and CDR2 YENEEA. DNA for the CDR3: TGTGCCAGCAGTACGTACGGGACTTCGAGCTCCTACGAGCAGTACTTC. Translation: CASSTYGTSSSYEQYF.

This clonotype was observed many times. V and J are TRBV28 and TRBJ2-7; TRBD1 matches 7 bases. J was trimmed by 4 bases and V by 3 bases; bases with no gene match: 6. This CDR3 is 14 amino acids long. Looked up from germline, CDR1 is MDHEN and CDR2 is SYDVKM. CDR3 loop: CASSFQGVLYEQYV. Written as DNA, the CDR3 is TGTGCCAGCAGTTTCCAGGGGGTGTTGTACGAGCAGTACGTC.

This clonotype was observed many times. The V call is TRBV29-1, the J call TRBJ2-5; TRBD2 matches at 9 bases. CDR1 is SQVTM and CDR2 is ANQGSEA in the germline V gene. The CDR3 is made up of 15 amino acids. Losses at the gene ends were 7 bases for V and 4 bases for J; bases not matched to a gene: 13. CDR3 amino acids: CSAFMRGGTSETQYF. The CDR3 DNA follows: TGCAGCGCTTTTATGCGGGGGGGAACTTCAGAGACCCAGTACTTC.

This clonotype has a handful of counts. This chain links TRBV7-2 with TRBJ2-5, with 12 bases lining up with TRBD1. V shed 5 bases, J shed 9 bases, and the junction held 16 bases outside the gene matches. CDR3 length: 17 residues. Germline V gene data show CDR1 as SGHTA and CDR2 as FQGNSA. The chain's CDR3 is CASSPPHGTGGRLAQYF. DNA of the CDR3: TGTGCCAGCAGCCCCCCCCACGGGACAGGGGGCCGGTTGGCCCAGTACTTC.

This clonotype has at least ten counts. This CDR3 reads CASRPDRDGGYTF. In nucleotides, the CDR3 is TGTGCCAGCAGACCCGACAGGGATGGCGGCTACACCTTC. The gene calls are TRBV12-3 or TRBV12-4 and TRBJ1-2, with 7 bases lining up with TRBD1. J gave up 8 bases and V 6 bases, and 9 bases lay outside the gene matches. CDR3 length equals 13 residues.

The chain combines TRBV14 with TRBJ2-2, with 9 positions matching TRBD2. In germline, CDR1 is SGHDN, CDR2 FVKESK. This CDR3 contains 18 residues. The V segment lost 4 bases and the J segment 0 bases; nucleotides outside the gene matches: 9. CDR3 nucleotides: TGTGCCAGCAGCCCCCGGGATAGCGGGGGAGCGAACACCGGGGAGCTGTTTTTT. Amino acids: CASSPRDSGGANTGELFF. The full variable domain, rest sourced from reference TRBV14 and TRBJ2-2, is EAGVTQFPSHSVIEKGQTVTLRCDPISGHDNLYWYRRVMGKEIKFLLHFVKESKQDESGMPNNRFLAERTGGTYSTLKVQPAELEDSGVYFCASSPRDSGGANTGELFFGEGSRLTVL.

The chain uses TRBV29-1 and TRBJ2-3; 8 bases fit TRBD2. The CDR3 covers 14 residues. The germline gives CDR1 SQVTM, CDR2 ANQGSEA. V trimming: 7 bases; J trimming: 1 base; junction bases outside the gene matches: 7. The CDR3 is CSAGGRGGTDTQYF. The CDR3 DNA follows: TGCAGCGCTGGGGGGCGGGGGGGCACAGATACGCAGTATTTT.

The chain joins TRBV18 to TRBJ2-1; TRBD1 aligns across 9 bases. Looked up from germline, CDR1 is KGHSH and CDR2 is LQKENI. The CDR3 spans 19 residues. J gave up 0 bases and V 2 bases, and 11 bases lay outside the gene matches. The CDR3 region is CASSPKIGGTGSSYNEQFF. The CDR3 coding sequence is TGTGCCAGCTCACCAAAAATCGGTGGGACAGGGAGCTCCTACAATGAGCAGTTCTTC. Full variable domain (missing parts from reference TRBV18 and TRBJ2-1): NAGVMQNPRHLVRRRGQEARLRCSPMKGHSHVYWYRQLPEEGLKFMVYLQKENIIDESGMPKERFSAEFPKEGPSILRIQQVVRGDSAAYFCASSPKIGGTGSSYNEQFFGPGTRLTVL.

This clonotype was observed a few times. The chain employs TRBV20-1 and TRBJ2-5; 13 bases are a match to TRBD2. The CDR3 runs to 17 residues. Trimming removed 2 bases from V and 3 bases from J; junction bases left unmatched: 9. Germline V gene sequence: CDR1 DFQATT, CDR2 SNEGSKA (reference sequence). The CDR3 DNA reads TGCAGTGCTAGACCCCCGGGGACTAGCGGGGCTAAAGAGACCCAGTACTTC. It is translated as CSARPPGTSGAKETQYF.

The chain couples TRBV20-1 to TRBJ1-1; 9 nucleotides agree with TRBD1. V lost 6 bases to trimming and J lost 7 bases; unmatched junction nucleotides: 12. Germline V lookup: CDR1 DFQATT, CDR2 SNEGSKA (reference sequence). This CDR3 region has 14 residues. The DNA of the CDR3 is TGCAGTGCCAAGACTAGGACAGGGGTGGTTGAAGCTTTCTTT. This encodes CSAKTRTGVVEAFF.

This clonotype showed up just a few times. J is TRBJ1-4 and V is TRBV15; D ambiguous. CDR3 length: 16 amino acids. Trimming removed 0 bases from V and 10 bases from J, with 18 bases in between. From germline, CDR1 is LNHNV and CDR2 YYDKDF (reference sequence). CDR3 nucleotide sequence: TGTGCCACCAGCAGAGATAGCGGGGTCAATCGCAGAAAACTGTTTTTT. Its translation is CATSRDSGVNRRKLFF.

This clonotype was seen a handful of times. The rearrangement uses TRBV7-2 and TRBJ2-1, with D possibly being TRBD2 (5 bases). Germline lookup yields CDR1 SGHTA and CDR2 FQGNSA. This CDR3 spans 17 amino acids. Trimming stripped 0 bases from V and 3 bases from J, with 15 bases between. The CDR3 sequence: CASSLARTRVLYNEQFF. CDR3 bases: TGTGCCAGCAGCTTAGCGAGGACGCGGGTCCTCTACAATGAGCAGTTCTTC. Supplemented by reference TRBV7-2 and TRBJ2-1, the full variable domain reads GAGVSQSPSNKVTEKGKDVELRCDPISGHTALYWYRQSLGQGLEFLIYFQGNSAPDKSGLPSDRFSAERTGGSVSTLTIQRTQQEDSAVYLCASSLARTRVLYNEQFFGPGTRLTVL.

The table lists this clonotype with a few counts. The V gene is TRBV12-3 or TRBV12-4, the J gene TRBJ1-1; D is uncertain. This CDR3 spans 16 amino acids. Trimming took off 4 bases at V and 2 bases at J, with 17 bases between the two ends. CDR3 sequence reads: CASSSSGGRINTEAFF. The DNA of the CDR3 is TGTGCCAGCAGTTCGTCGGGAGGGCGGATCAACACTGAAGCTTTCTTT.

V is TRBV12-3 or TRBV12-4 and J is TRBJ1-1; unclear D gene. This CDR3 contains 14 residues. V lost 3 bases to trimming and J lost 4 bases, with 12 bases between them. CDR3 sequence (DNA): TGTGCCAGCAGTTTGAGGCATGGAACCACTGAAGCTTTCTTT. Protein: CASSLRHGTTEAFF.

This clonotype was counted ten times or more. The chain combines TRBV4-1 with TRBJ2-5, with D maybe TRBD2 (6 bases). Germline V CDR1 and CDR2: MGHRA, YSYEKL. The germline V and J ends were trimmed by 0 bases and 1 base, with 9 bases remaining between them. This CDR3 has 15 residues. The CDR3 loop reads CASSQDRTIQETQYF. The CDR3 DNA follows: TGCGCCAGCAGCCAAGATAGGACTATCCAAGAGACCCAGTACTTC.

This clonotype was recorded many times. This rearrangement joins TRBV29-1 to TRBJ2-5, with 14 bases that match TRBD2. V lost 6 bases and J lost 5; bases outside the gene matches: 8. The CDR3 has 15 amino acids. The germline V gene has CDR1 SQVTM and CDR2 ANQGSEA. CDR3: CSVRLAGGTTETQYF. In DNA, the CDR3 is TGCAGCGTAAGACTAGCGGGGGGGACGACGGAGACCCAGTACTTC. The full variable domain, rest sourced from reference TRBV29-1 and TRBJ2-5, is SAVISQKPSRDICQRGTSLTIQCQVDSQVTMMFWYRQQPGQSLTLIATANQGSEATYESGFVIDKFPISRPNLTFSTLTVSNMSPEDSSIYLCSVRLAGGTTETQYFGPGTRLLVL.

The rearrangement joins TRBV7-2 to TRBJ2-3; 9 bases line up with TRBD2. Germline assignment: CDR1 SGHTA and CDR2 FQGNSA. The V segment lost 3 bases and the J segment 3 bases; nucleotides outside the gene matches: 7. The CDR3 is made up of 16 amino acids. CDR3 bases: TGTGCCAGCAGCTTTATGCGGGGGGGAGGGACAGATACGCAGTATTTT. Its protein is CASSFMRGGGTDTQYF.

The table lists this clonotype with a few counts. This chain links TRBV10-1 with TRBJ2-4; maybe TRBD2 (5 bases). This CDR3 region has 14 residues. Germline V gene lookup returns CDR1 WNHNN and CDR2 SYGVQD (reference sequence). The V and J ends lost 2 bases and 3 bases respectively, with 8 bases between them. CDR3 residues: CASSEEGVKNIQYF. The DNA of the CDR3 is TGCGCCAGCAGTGAGGAGGGAGTCAAAAACATTCAGTACTTC.

This clonotype turned up a few times. The chain uses TRBV5-6 and TRBJ1-5, with a weak D call TRBD1 (5 bases). CDR3 length: 16 residues. Germline V gene data show CDR1 as SGHDT and CDR2 as YYEEEE. V lost 4 bases and J 0 bases, leaving 14 bases between the germline ends. CDR3 DNA: TGTGCCAGCAGCGGTGGGACGGGGGATAGCAATCAGCCCCAGCATTTT. Amino acids: CASSGGTGDSNQPQHF. Variable domain in full (rest from reference TRBV5-6 and TRBJ1-5): DAGVTQSPTHLIKTRGQQVTLRCSPKSGHDTVSWYQQALGQGPQFIFQYYEEEERQRGNFPDRFSGHQFPNYSSELNVNALLLGDSALYLCASSGGTGDSNQPQHFGDGTRLSIL.

The gene calls are TRBV15 and TRBJ2-7; 9 nucleotides align to TRBD1. Unmatched junction bases numbered 5, after V lost 4 bases and J lost 4 bases. The CDR3 spans 14 residues. Germline values: CDR1 LNHNV, CDR2 YYDKDF (reference sequence). This CDR3 reads CATSTRQGDYEQYF. The DNA of the CDR3 is TGTGCCACCAGCACTAGACAGGGGGATTACGAGCAGTACTTC.

This clonotype occurred many times. The chain links TRBV7-6 to TRBJ2-1; D may correspond to TRBD1 or TRBD2 (6 bases each). Germline values: CDR1 SGHVS, CDR2 FNYEAQ. The germline V and J ends were trimmed by 0 bases and 7 bases, with 13 bases remaining between them. This CDR3 is built from 15 residues. CDR3 coding DNA: TGTGCCAGCAGCTTAGCAGGGGGGCTGTTGAATGAGCAGTTCTTC. This encodes CASSLAGGLLNEQFF.

The gene calls are TRBV12-3 or TRBV12-4 and TRBJ2-1, with D tentatively TRBD1 or TRBD2 (6 bases each). The CDR3 length is 16 residues. The ends were cut back, 5 bases at V and 1 base at J, with 15 bases in the middle. The CDR3 DNA reads TGTGCCAGCAGTCCCGACCGGGGGCTATCCTACAATGAGCAGTTCTTC. This sequence encodes CASSPDRGLSYNEQFF.

Ten or more counts support this clonotype. The CDR3 sequence is CSARRPAYSYNSPLHF. The CDR3 nucleotides read TGCAGTGCTAGACGTCCGGCTTACTCCTATAATTCACCCCTCCACTTT. This chain links TRBV20-1 with TRBJ1-6; no clear D. The CDR3 consists of 16 residues. Germline CDR1 reads DFQATT; CDR2 reads SNEGSKA (reference sequence). Trimming took 2 bases from V and 0 from J, leaving 11 bases between them.

This clonotype was recorded many times. The rearrangement uses TRBV11-2 and TRBJ2-5; 8 bases fit TRBD1. The germline CDR1 and CDR2 sequences are SGHAT and FQNNGV. The CDR3 runs to 14 residues. The V segment lost 5 bases and the J segment 4 bases; nucleotides outside the gene matches: 6. The CDR3 DNA is TGTGCCAGCAGCCCCACAGGGGGTCGAGAGACCCAGTACTTC. Translation gives CASSPTGGRETQYF.

The V gene is TRBV28, the J gene TRBJ1-2, with TRBD1 identical over 7 bases. This CDR3 is 17 amino acids long. From germline, CDR1 is MDHEN and CDR2 SYDVKM. With V trimmed by 1 base and J by 4 bases, 12 bases remained unmatched. The CDR3: CASSLSPARTGSYGYTF. In nucleotides, the CDR3 is TGTGCCAGCAGTTTATCCCCCGCCCGGACAGGTTCCTATGGCTACACCTTC.